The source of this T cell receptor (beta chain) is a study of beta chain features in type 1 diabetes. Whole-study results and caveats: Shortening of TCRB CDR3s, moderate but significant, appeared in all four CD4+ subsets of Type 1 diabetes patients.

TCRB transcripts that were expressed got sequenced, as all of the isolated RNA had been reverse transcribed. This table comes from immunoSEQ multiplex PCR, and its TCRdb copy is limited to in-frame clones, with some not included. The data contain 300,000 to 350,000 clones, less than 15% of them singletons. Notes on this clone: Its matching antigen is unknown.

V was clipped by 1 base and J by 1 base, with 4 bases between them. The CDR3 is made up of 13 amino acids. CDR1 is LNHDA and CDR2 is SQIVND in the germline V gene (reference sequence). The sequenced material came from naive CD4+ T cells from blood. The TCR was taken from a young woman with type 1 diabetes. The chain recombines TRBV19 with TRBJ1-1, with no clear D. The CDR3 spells CASSIVQNTEAFF. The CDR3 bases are TGTGCCAGTAGTATAGTTCAGAACACTGAAGCTTTCTTT.